A single sample is the source of the 16 T cell receptor beta chains below, sequenced in a study of beta chain features in type 1 diabetes. As every portion of the isolated RNA was reverse transcribed, the sequencing read expressed TCRB transcripts. The data were produced by immunoSEQ multiplex PCR, yet TCRdb's version contains in-frame clones alone and is incomplete. This sample carries 330,000 or so clones, 12% to 15% of them seen once, and the ten largest clones take around 7%. The sample taken for sequencing was central memory CD4+ T cells from blood. The receptors here all came from a young man in good health.

The chain combines TRBV29-1 with TRBJ2-3, with D possibly being TRBD1 (6 bases). V dropped 3 bases and J dropped 3 bases, with 10 bases sitting between them. This CDR3 is built from 13 residues. Per the germline V gene, CDR1 is SQVTM and CDR2 is ANQGSEA. The CDR3 is CSVDPRGTDTQYF. The CDR3 DNA reads as TGCAGCGTTGATCCTAGGGGGACAGATACGCAGTATTTT.

V is TRBV4-3 and J is TRBJ2-2; D possibly matches TRBD1 or TRBD2 (5 bases each). Trimming left V 0 bases short and J 7 bases short, with 12 bases between. Germline CDR1 reads LGHNA; CDR2 reads YSLEER. The CDR3 sequence is 15 residues long. The CDR3 DNA sequence: TGCGCCAGCAGCCAAGAGGGGAGAAGGGGCGGGGAGCTGTTTTTT. Amino acids: CASSQEGRRGGELFF.

The CDR3 DNA reads TGTGCCAGCTCACTACGAGGGAATCTTGGTGAAAAACTGTTTTTT. Encoded protein: CASSLRGNLGEKLFF. The V gene is TRBV18, the J gene TRBJ1-4; D is undetermined. Per germline, CDR1 KGHSH and CDR2 LQKENI. The germline V and J ends were trimmed by 4 bases and 7 bases, with 16 bases remaining between them. This CDR3 has 15 residues.

The chain is built from TRBV5-6 and TRBJ1-2; D ambiguous. V was trimmed by 4 bases and J by 8 bases, leaving 21 bases between them. The V gene's germline CDR1 is SGHDT and CDR2 YYEEEE. This CDR3 comprises 15 residues. CDR3 DNA sequence: TGTGCCAGCAGCCTCCCAGACCGTCCTATCTTGGGCTACACCTTC. Translated, it gives CASSLPDRPILGYTF.

The genes are TRBV6-6 and TRBJ1-4; TRBD1 aligns across 8 bases. V trimming: 6 bases; J trimming: 8 bases; junction bases outside the gene matches: 8. Germline assignment: CDR1 MNHNY and CDR2 SVGAGI (reference sequence). The CDR3 sequence is 14 residues long. The CDR3 DNA sequence: TGTGCCAGCAGCATACAGGGGGACGTAGAAAAACTGTTTTTT. Translating it yields CASSIQGDVEKLFF.

About this clone itself: A read error may account for a junction end that differs from germline. The rearrangement links TRBV30 to TRBJ2-5, with D perhaps TRBD2 (5 bases). The CDR3 contains 13 residues. Germline loops: CDR1 GTSNPN, CDR2 SVGIG (reference sequence). The CDR3 DNA follows: TGCCTGGGTTTTGGCGGGCCCCAAGAGACCCAGTACTTC. It specifies CLGFGGPQETQYF.

This clone was detected a few times. This chain uses TRBV5-4 with TRBJ2-1; 8 bases fit TRBD2. The V and J ends lost 4 bases and 3 bases, in that order; junction bases with no gene match: 9. The germline V gene encodes CDR1 SGHNT and CDR2 YYREEE (reference sequence). The CDR3 extends over 16 amino acids. The CDR3 DNA reads as TGTGCCAGCAGCCGGGACGGCGGGGGGCTCTACAATGAGCAGTTCTTC. This encodes CASSRDGGGLYNEQFF.

J is TRBJ2-5 and V is TRBV11-2; perhaps TRBD1 as D (5 bases). Germline V gene sequence: CDR1 SGHAT, CDR2 FQNNGV. Trimming pared 1 base from V and 9 bases from J, leaving 18 bases between. This CDR3 comprises 15 residues. CDR3 sequence: CASSLVAGNDLPQYF. In DNA, the CDR3 is TGTGCCAGCAGCTTAGTAGCAGGGAACGACTTGCCCCAGTACTTC.

The rearrangement links TRBV10-3 to TRBJ2-1; no definite D call. Per germline, CDR1 ENHRY and CDR2 SYGVKD. V was clipped by 0 bases and J by 2 bases, with 5 bases between them. This CDR3 comprises 14 residues. The chain's CDR3 is CAISESPAYNEQFF. The CDR3 coding sequence is TGTGCCATCAGTGAGTCGCCGGCCTACAATGAGCAGTTCTTC.

The chain recombines TRBV18 with TRBJ1-5, with 8 bases matching TRBD1. The CDR3 runs to 13 residues. J was trimmed by 4 bases and V by 6 bases; bases with no gene match: 2. Germline V gene sequence: CDR1 KGHSH, CDR2 LQKENI. The CDR3 spells CASSTGGNQPQHF. In DNA, the CDR3 is TGTGCCAGCTCTACAGGGGGGAATCAGCCCCAGCATTTT.

This clone has only a few counts. The J gene is TRBJ1-3, the V gene TRBV4-3; no clear D gene. The CDR3 has 14 residues. V was clipped by 0 bases and J by 4 bases, with 7 bases between them. Germline V gene lookup returns CDR1 LGHNA and CDR2 YSLEER. CDR3 residues: CASSQDLEGNTIYF. The CDR3 nucleotides are TGCGCCAGCAGCCAAGATTTGGAGGGAAACACCATATATTTT.

This clone showed up just a few times. The genes are TRBV6-5 and TRBJ1-1; possible D gene TRBD1, 5 bases. Germline V lookup: CDR1 MNHEY, CDR2 SVGAGI. The CDR3 has 13 residues. Trimming removed 4 bases from V and 1 base from J, with 7 bases in between. As DNA, the CDR3 is TGTGCCAGCAGTTTCGACAGGAACACTGAAGCTTTCTTT. Protein: CASSFDRNTEAFF.

This clone occurred a few times. The V gene is TRBV9, the J gene TRBJ1-4, with no clear D. This CDR3 comprises 16 residues. Germline CDR1 and CDR2: SGDLS and YYNGEE. V gave up 4 bases and J gave up 5 bases, with 18 bases separating them. CDR3 region: CASSPTPGPRNEKLFF. In nucleotides, the CDR3 is TGTGCCAGCAGCCCCACCCCAGGACCGCGAAATGAAAAACTGTTTTTT.

This clone was picked up a small number of times. The gene calls are TRBV5-6 and TRBJ2-2; a weak D match, TRBD1 (5 bases). The CDR3 has 16 residues. Germline CDR1 is SGHDT and CDR2 is YYEEEE. Trimming left V 3 bases short and J 6 bases short, with 18 bases between. CDR3 protein: CASSSRQRVFAGELFF. In nucleotides, the CDR3 is TGTGCCAGCAGCTCACGACAGCGAGTATTTGCCGGGGAGCTGTTTTTT.

This sequence joins TRBV5-4 and TRBJ2-7; D may be TRBD2 (6 bases). The V gene's germline CDR1 is SGHNT and CDR2 YYREEE (reference sequence). CDR3 size: 13 residues. Trimming removed 2 bases at V and 6 bases at J, with 12 bases between. This CDR3 is CASSLSVGGEQYF. For the CDR3, the DNA is TGTGCCAGCAGCTTATCCGTCGGGGGCGAGCAGTACTTC.

This clone was seen only a few times. This chain connects TRBV29-1 to TRBJ1-3; 7 bases are a match to TRBD1. Germline V gene sequence: CDR1 SQVTM, CDR2 ANQGSEA. This CDR3 contains 14 residues. J gave up 1 base and V 6 bases, and 6 bases lay outside the gene matches. CDR3 DNA sequence: TGCAGCGTCCAACTGACAGGGTCTGGAAACACCATATATTTT. Its protein product is CSVQLTGSGNTIYF.